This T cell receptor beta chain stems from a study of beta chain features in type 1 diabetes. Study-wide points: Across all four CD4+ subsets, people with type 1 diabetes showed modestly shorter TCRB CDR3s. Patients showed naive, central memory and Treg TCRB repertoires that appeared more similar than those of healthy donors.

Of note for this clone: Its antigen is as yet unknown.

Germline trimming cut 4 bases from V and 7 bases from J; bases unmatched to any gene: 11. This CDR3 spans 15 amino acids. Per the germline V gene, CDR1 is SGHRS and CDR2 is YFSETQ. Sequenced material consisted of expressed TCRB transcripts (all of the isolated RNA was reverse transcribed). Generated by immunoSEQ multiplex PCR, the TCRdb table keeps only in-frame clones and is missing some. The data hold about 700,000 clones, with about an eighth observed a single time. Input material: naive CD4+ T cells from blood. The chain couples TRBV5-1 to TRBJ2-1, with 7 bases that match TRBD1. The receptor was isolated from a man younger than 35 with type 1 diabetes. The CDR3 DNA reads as TGCGCCAGCAGCCTAGACAGGGAAAGTGGAAATGAGCAGTTCTTC. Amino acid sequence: CASSLDRESGNEQFF. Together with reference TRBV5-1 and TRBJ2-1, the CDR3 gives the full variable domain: KAGVTQTPRYLIKTRGQQVTLSCSPISGHRSVSWYQQTPGQGLQFLFEYFSETQRNKGNFPGRFSGRQFSNSRSEMNVSTLELGDSALYLCASSLDRESGNEQFFGPGTRLTVL.